Described below is a single T cell receptor (beta chain) sequence and its context. Its target is unknown. A much larger clone lies one base from this, so it may be a read error. These data come from a study of tumor-infiltrating lymphocytes in primary liver carcinoma. Study overall: Both sexes were represented among patients, who were 30 to 69 years old. All lesions had stage T1-T3 N0M0 and about 4 to 11 cm widths. The study's findings and limits: Tumor-adjacent and tumor-blood pairs displayed less overlap than did pairs of tumor regions. Tumor top-250-clone fraction significantly exceeded that of blood (p = 0.039).

The CDR3 contains 16 residues. CDR1 is MDHEN, CDR2 SYDVKM, per germline. TCR beta cDNA was reverse-transcribed from about 0.45 ug of total RNA. The reaction used a constant-region primer and ProtoScript II reverse transcriptase. Three nested multiplex PCR rounds, a slightly modified ARM-PCR method, built the TCR beta libraries. Investigators reported that the first two PCR rounds, at about 9 cycles each, used TRBV1-TRBV30 forward primers with a C-beta reverse primer. MiXCR, applied by TCRdb to the multiplex PCR reads, yields one record per CDR3 protein. The table includes about 75,000 distinct CDR3 sequences, 65% to 75% detected once. From unsorted bulk tissue weighing roughly 17-31 mg, DNA and RNA were co-extracted.

The sequenced sample consisted of tumor-adjacent normal liver tissue. The sequence came from a man aged 35-49 years with primary liver carcinoma and hepatitis B virus infection. The V gene is TRBV28, the J gene TRBJ2-7; D is undetermined. CDR3 bases: TGTGCCTGCAGTTTATTTTTTGCGGAGAGCTCCTACGAGCAGTACTTC. Translating gives CACSLFFAESSYEQYF.